This T cell receptor beta chain originates from a study of identical twins. With no exceptions, donors were healthy Caucasians. From the 5' RACE reads, TCRdb called clonotypes with MiXCR, one entry per CDR3 protein. The table has around 1.7 million distinct CDR3 sequences, about 31% seen once. The sequencing input was cord blood. The receptor's source is a newborn girl in good health.

CDR3 sequence: CASSLAGTGDNEQYF. In DNA form, the CDR3 reads TGTGCCAGCAGTTTGGCCGGGACAGGGGACAATGAGCAGTACTTC. The gene calls are TRBV27 and TRBJ2-7; the match to TRBD1 covers 10 bases. CDR1 is MNHEY and CDR2 is SMNVEV in the germline V gene (reference sequence). The CDR3 runs 15 residues. The junction had 9 bases not matched to a gene; V was cut back by 3 bases and J by 7 bases.